The rows below give T cell receptor beta chains drawn from one sample of a study of blood T cell repertoires in COVID-19. Measured with immunoSEQ multiplex PCR; TCRdb has only the in-frame clones, and not every one. In the table there are around 220,000 clones, 75% to 90% of which are singletons. The sequenced sample consisted of peripheral blood. All receptors come from a woman older than 75 with COVID-19, enrolled during active disease. The CDR3 runs from the conserved cysteine through the conserved F or W. The D gene is left open where the match is weak. Clone size, where shown, is once, few, many, or a class for clones that have expanded.

>NA|TRBJ2-1|NA|TRBV4-2
CASSRGNQGYEQFF
TGTGCCAGCAGCCGAGGGAACCAGGGGTATGAGCAGTTCTTC
>NA|TRBJ2-1|TRBD2|TRBV7-8
CASSLGSGSLSSYNEQFF
TGTGCCAGCAGCTTGGGTAGCGGGAGCCTCAGCTCCTACAATGAGCAGTTCTTC
>NA|TRBJ2-7|NA|TRBV7-2
CASSLYGYEQYF
TGTGCCAGCAGCTTATACGGGTACGAGCAGTACTTC
>NA|TRBJ2-3|NA|TRBV19
CASSTRSRTDTQYF
TGTGCCAGTTCTACACGAAGCAGGACAGATACGCAGTATTTT
>NA|TRBJ1-2|NA|TRBV7-2
CASSSDSLNYGYTF
TGTGCCAGCAGCTCTGACAGCCTTAACTATGGCTACACCTTC
>NA|TRBJ1-5|TRBD1|TRBV19
CASSAGTGRQIGQPQHF
TGTGCCAGTAGTGCGGGGACAGGGCGACAAATTGGTCAGCCCCAGCATTTT
>NA|TRBJ2-7|TRBD1|TRBV5-1
CASSFGQATYEQYF
TGCGCCAGCAGCTTCGGACAGGCGACCTACGAGCAGTACTTC
>NA|TRBJ1-1|NA|TRBV2
CASSDGQLLNTEAFF
TGTGCCAGCAGTGACGGACAGCTCTTGAACACTGAAGCTTTCTTT
>NA|TRBJ2-7|NA|TRBV10-3
CAISPDYEQYF
TGTGCCATCAGCCCAGACTACGAGCAGTACTTC
>NA|TRBJ1-1|NA|TRBV18
CASSADYGGRTEAFF
TGTGCCAGCTCGGCGGACTACGGTGGGAGGACTGAAGCTTTCTTT
>few|TRBJ2-1|NA|TRBV10-1
CASNQGAGEQFF
TGCGCCAGCAATCAGGGCGCGGGGGAGCAGTTCTTC
>once|TRBJ1-2|NA|TRBV3-1/TRBV3-2
CASSQQKGGYTF
TGTGCCAGCAGCCAGCAAAAGGGGGGCTACACCTTC
>NA|TRBJ1-6|TRBD1|TRBV7-6
CASSLRNFDRGLSPLHF
TGTGCCAGCAGCCTTAGGAATTTTGACAGGGGGCTATCACCCCTCCACTTT
>NA|TRBJ2-1|NA|TRBV2
CASSVGAEQFF
TGTGCCAGCAGTGTGGGGGCGGAGCAGTTCTTC
>NA|TRBJ1-1|NA|TRBV5-4
CASSRGGETEAFF
TGTGCCAGCAGCAGGGGGGGGGAAACTGAAGCTTTCTTT
>NA|TRBJ2-7|TRBD1|TRBV3-1/TRBV3-2
CASSQFPPGQAYNEQYF
TGTGCCAGCAGCCAATTCCCCCCGGGACAGGCATATAACGAGCAGTACTTC
>NA|TRBJ2-3|NA|TRBV24-1
CATSHPGRTDTQYF
TGTGCCACCAGCCACCCGGGGAGAACAGATACGCAGTATTTT
>medium-sized|TRBJ2-7|TRBD2|TRBV2
CASSEQAGLYEQYF
TGTGCCAGCAGTGAACAAGCGGGGTTATACGAGCAGTACTTC
>NA|TRBJ1-1|NA|TRBV19
CASTRQALGNTEAFF
TGTGCCAGTACTCGACAGGCCCTAGGTAACACTGAAGCTTTCTTT
>NA|TRBJ1-2|NA|TRBV5-1
CASSLDTANYGYTF
TGCGCCAGCAGCTTGGACACCGCTAACTATGGCTACACCTTC
>once|TRBJ2-7|NA|TRBV9
CASSPNPTEPYEQYF
TGTGCCAGCAGCCCAAACCCGACAGAGCCCTACGAGCAGTACTTC
>NA|TRBJ2-5|TRBD2|TRBV5-1
CASSLGGMTSGQETQYF
TGCGCCAGCAGCTTGGGGGGGATGACTAGCGGCCAAGAGACCCAGTACTTC
>NA|TRBJ1-5|NA|TRBV19
CASKGGSTGQPQHF
TGTGCCAGTAAAGGCGGTTCCACGGGTCAGCCCCAGCATTTT
>NA|TRBJ1-3|NA|TRBV7-2
CASSLGDSRGNTIYF
TGTGCCAGCAGCTTAGGAGATTCTCGAGGAAACACCATATATTTT
>once|TRBJ1-2|NA|TRBV4-1
CASSPPETNYGYTF
TGCGCCAGCAGCCCGCCAGAAACTAACTATGGCTACACCTTC
>few|TRBJ2-5|TRBD2|TRBV28
CASRPRLADKTQYF
TGTGCCAGCAGGCCGCGACTAGCGGATAAGACCCAGTACTTC
>few|TRBJ2-5|TRBD1|TRBV10-3
CAIQGQQQETQYF
TGTGCCATCCAGGGACAGCAACAAGAGACCCAGTACTTC
>NA|TRBJ1-1|NA|TRBV14
CASGPQTGPTEAFF
TGTGCCAGCGGACCTCAAACAGGGCCCACTGAAGCTTTCTTT
>NA|TRBJ2-1|TRBD2|TRBV2
CASRALPAGGYNEQFF
TGTGCCAGCAGAGCCCTGCCTGCGGGGGGCTACAATGAGCAGTTCTTC
>NA|TRBJ2-7|TRBD1|TRBV19
CASGDSYEQYF
TGTGCCAGTGGGGACAGCTACGAGCAGTACTTC
>NA|TRBJ1-6|NA|TRBV18
CASSPRGGNSPLHF
TGTGCCAGCTCACCTCGGGGGGGTAATTCACCCCTCCACTTT
>NA|TRBJ2-5|NA|TRBV6-2/TRBV6-3
CASSYGHNVAQETQYF
TGTGCCAGCAGTTACGGGCATAACGTGGCCCAAGAGACCCAGTACTTC
>NA|TRBJ1-2|NA|TRBV30
CAWSPLSNYGYTF
TGTGCCTGGAGTCCTTTATCTAACTATGGCTACACCTTC
>NA|TRBJ1-2|NA|TRBV11-1
CASSSPRDYTF
TGTGCCAGCAGTTCCCCACGGGACTACACCTTC
>NA|TRBJ2-1|NA|TRBV14
CASSQDGNEQFF
TGTGCCAGCAGCCAAGACGGCAATGAGCAGTTCTTC
>few|TRBJ1-1|TRBD1|TRBV18
CASSNRGGDTEAFF
TGTGCCAGCTCAAACAGGGGCGGGGACACTGAAGCTTTCTTT
>NA|TRBJ2-6|NA|TRBV19
CASSDQAGANVLTF
TGTGCCAGTAGTGACCAGGCGGGGGCCAACGTCCTGACTTTC
>NA|TRBJ2-1|TRBD2|TRBV3-1/TRBV3-2
CASSQANRTSGRYNEQFF
TGTGCCAGCAGCCAAGCAAATCGGACTAGCGGGAGGTACAATGAGCAGTTCTTC
>few|TRBJ2-7|TRBD2|TRBV3-1/TRBV3-2
CASSPSGGLYEQYF
TGTGCCAGCAGCCCCAGCGGGGGCCTCTACGAGCAGTACTTC
>NA|TRBJ2-7|NA|TRBV29-1
CSVEGRGLYEQYF
TGCAGCGTTGAAGGGCGGGGGCTCTACGAGCAGTACTTC
>NA|TRBJ2-7|TRBD1|TRBV18
CASSPLTGQGVHEQYF
TGTGCCAGCTCACCACTAACGGGACAGGGAGTACACGAGCAGTACTTC
>NA|TRBJ1-1|NA|TRBV5-6
CASSFLNTEAFF
TGTGCCAGCAGCTTCTTGAACACTGAAGCTTTCTTT
>NA|TRBJ2-1|TRBD1|TRBV5-6
CASSPAWDRVKNEQFF
TGTGCCAGCAGCCCTGCATGGGACAGGGTAAAGAATGAGCAGTTCTTC
>few|TRBJ2-2|NA|TRBV6-5
CASRDRSTGELFF
TGTGCCAGCAGGGATAGGAGTACCGGGGAGCTGTTTTTT
>NA|TRBJ2-2|NA|TRBV21-1
CASSKGGENYSNTGELFF
TGTGCCAGCAGCAAGGGCGGGGAAAACTACAGTAACACCGGGGAGCTGTTTTTT
>NA|TRBJ1-2|NA|TRBV6-4
CASRPGLNYGYTF
TGTGCCAGCAGGCCAGGCCTCAACTATGGCTACACCTTC
>NA|TRBJ1-6|NA|TRBV19
CASSTAGVSSPLHF
TGTGCCAGTAGTACGGCAGGGGTCTCCTCACCCCTCCACTTT
>NA|TRBJ1-1|NA|TRBV28
CASSPAGGNEAFF
TGTGCCAGCAGTCCCGCGGGGGGAAATGAAGCTTTCTTT